This T cell receptor (beta chain) was retrieved from a study of blood T cell repertoires in COVID-19. As for the study in general: There were acute and convalescent COVID-19 samples, and they came from the United States, Italy and Spain. In each case, the material was cDNA or gDNA derived from T cells, B-cell-depleted T cells, or PBMCs.

Per the authors' pipeline: The authors estimated nucleated cell counts from reference gene primer amplification. Measured with immunoSEQ multiplex PCR; TCRdb has only the in-frame clones, and not every one. For V, J and clone size, that table is used; D and trimming come from the DNA. The table lists roughly 100,000 clones, around 90% of them singletons. V was pared by 6 bases and J by 2 bases, with 15 bases between. Germline CDR1 and CDR2: MNHEY and SVGAGI. This CDR3 region has 15 residues. The sequencing sample was made of peripheral blood. The receptor was derived from a man of 80 years or more with acute or convalescent COVID-19. V usage is TRBV6-5 and J usage is TRBJ2-3, with D uncertain. Written as DNA, the CDR3 is TGTGCCAGCAGCCCCGCGGAGAGGAACACAGATACGCAGTATTTT. Protein sequence: CASSPAERNTDTQYF.